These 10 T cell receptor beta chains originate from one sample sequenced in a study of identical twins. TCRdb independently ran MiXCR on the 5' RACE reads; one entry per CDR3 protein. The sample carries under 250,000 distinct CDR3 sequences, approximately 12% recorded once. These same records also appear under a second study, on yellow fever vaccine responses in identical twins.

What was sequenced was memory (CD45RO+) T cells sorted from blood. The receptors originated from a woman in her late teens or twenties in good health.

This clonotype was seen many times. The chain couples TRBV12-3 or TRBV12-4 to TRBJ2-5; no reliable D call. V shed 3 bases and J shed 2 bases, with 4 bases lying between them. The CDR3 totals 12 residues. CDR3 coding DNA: TGTGCCAGCAGTTTTCTGCAAGAGACCCAGTACTTC. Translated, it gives CASSFLQETQYF.

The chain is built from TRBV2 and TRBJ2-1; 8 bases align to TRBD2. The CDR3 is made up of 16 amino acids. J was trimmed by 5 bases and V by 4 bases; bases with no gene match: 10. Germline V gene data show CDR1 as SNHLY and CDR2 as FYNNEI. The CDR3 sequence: CASSAYFPGGHNEQFF. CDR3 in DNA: TGTGCCAGCAGTGCCTACTTTCCGGGAGGGCACAATGAGCAGTTCTTC.

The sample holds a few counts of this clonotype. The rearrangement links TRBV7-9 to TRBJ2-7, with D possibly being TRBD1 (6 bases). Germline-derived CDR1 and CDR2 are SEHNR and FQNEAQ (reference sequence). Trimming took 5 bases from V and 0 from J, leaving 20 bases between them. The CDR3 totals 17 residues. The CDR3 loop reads CASSPGTITLSSYEQYF. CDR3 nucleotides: TGTGCCAGCAGCCCCGGGACAATTACTCTGAGCTCCTACGAGCAGTACTTC.

CDR3 in DNA: TGTGCCAGCAGCTCACGTCTAGGGGACTCTGGGGCCAACGTCCTGACTTTC. This gives the protein CASSSRLGDSGANVLTF. V gene TRBV7-3 combines with J gene TRBJ2-6; weak D call: TRBD1 (5 bases). V gave up 4 bases and J gave up 0 bases, with 13 bases separating them. Germline V gene data show CDR1 as SGHTA and CDR2 as FQGTGA. The CDR3 consists of 17 residues.

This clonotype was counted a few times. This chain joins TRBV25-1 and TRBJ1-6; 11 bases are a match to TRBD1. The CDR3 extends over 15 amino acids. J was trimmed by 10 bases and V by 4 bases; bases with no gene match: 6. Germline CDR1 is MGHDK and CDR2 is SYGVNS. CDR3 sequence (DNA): TGTGCCAGCAGTGGGGGACAGGGGGACTGGTCACCCCTCCACTTT. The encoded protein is CASSGGQGDWSPLHF.

The CDR3 DNA reads as TGTGCCACCAGAGGAGGGGGGTCCACCGGGGAGCTGTTTTTT. Translation: CATRGGGSTGELFF. The chain combines TRBV15 with TRBJ2-2; either TRBD1 or TRBD2 may fit D (6 bases each). This CDR3 region has 14 residues. Trimming cost V 6 bases and J 4 bases, with 12 bases left between them. The germline CDR1 and CDR2 sequences are LNHNV and YYDKDF (reference sequence).

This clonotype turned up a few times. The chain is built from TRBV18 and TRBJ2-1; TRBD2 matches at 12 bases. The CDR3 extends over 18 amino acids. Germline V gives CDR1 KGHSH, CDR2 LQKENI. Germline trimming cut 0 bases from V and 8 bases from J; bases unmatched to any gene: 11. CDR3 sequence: CASSPPRLAGERYYEQFF. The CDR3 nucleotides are TGTGCCAGCTCACCACCCCGACTAGCGGGAGAGAGATATTATGAGCAGTTCTTC.

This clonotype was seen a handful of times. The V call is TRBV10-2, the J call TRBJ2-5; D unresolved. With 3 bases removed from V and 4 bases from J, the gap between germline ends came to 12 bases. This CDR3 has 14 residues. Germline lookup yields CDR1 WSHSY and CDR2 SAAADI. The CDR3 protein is CASSEGSLPETQYF. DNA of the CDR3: TGCGCCAGCAGTGAAGGCAGTTTGCCAGAGACCCAGTACTTC.

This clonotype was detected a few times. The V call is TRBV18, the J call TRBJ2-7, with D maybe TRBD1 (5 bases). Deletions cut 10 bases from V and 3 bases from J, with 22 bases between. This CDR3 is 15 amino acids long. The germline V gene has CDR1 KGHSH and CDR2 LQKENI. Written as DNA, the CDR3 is TGTGCCACCCGAAAGACTGCCCAGGGAAACTACGAGCAGTACTTC. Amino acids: CATRKTAQGNYEQYF.

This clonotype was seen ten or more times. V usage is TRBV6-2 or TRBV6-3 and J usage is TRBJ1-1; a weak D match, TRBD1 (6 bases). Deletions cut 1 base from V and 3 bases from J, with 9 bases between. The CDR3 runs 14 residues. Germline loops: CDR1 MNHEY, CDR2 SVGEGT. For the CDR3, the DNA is TGTGCCAGCAGTTACTGGGGGCAGGACACTGAAGCTTTCTTT. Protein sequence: CASSYWGQDTEAFF.